This T cell receptor beta chain stems from a study of response to subunit inactivated influenza vaccine. Using its own MiXCR run on the RT-PCR reads, TCRdb lists one record per CDR3 protein. The sample lists about 570,000 distinct CDR3 sequences, around 11% occurring once. This clonotype was recorded many times. Germline V lookup: CDR1 MDHEN, CDR2 SYDVKM. V was pared by 4 bases and J by 3 bases, with 6 bases of the junction left unmatched. The CDR3 spans 16 residues. These data were also filed under a second study, of T cells expressing NK-cell markers. That paper adds: TCR beta libraries carry UMIs added by 5'RACE template switching.

This specimen consisted of PBMCs from blood, obtained on the day of vaccination. The gene calls are TRBV28 and TRBJ2-2; 9 bases agree with TRBD1. This sequence originates from a man aged 45 to 65 who received an inactivated influenza vaccine. Written as DNA, the CDR3 is TGTGCCAGCAGTTCTTTGTGGACAGGGGACACCGGGGAGCTGTTTTTT. It encodes CASSSLWTGDTGELFF.